The entry that follows covers one T cell receptor beta chain sequence. No antigen is known for it. No clone much larger than this one lies a single base away; base qualities are absent. Patients with localized lung adenocarcinoma, a subtype of non-small cell lung cancer, were used as donors. The margins of localized lung adenocarcinomas were where the samples came from. For TCR repertoire analysis, CD8+ T cells from tumor tissue were profiled separately from CD4+ T cells. The data originate from a study of CD4 and CD8 cells across lung adenocarcinoma regions (dated by TCRdb to the late 2010s). As for the study more broadly: The study examined intratumor heterogeneity of the T cell receptor repertoire by comparing tumor centers with tumor margins.

Receptor amplification or capture employed PCR. Sequencing relied on a HiSeq X Ten. Clones were called with MiXCR by TCRdb after fastp trimmed the public reads at Q25, and only in-frame beta chains were retained. Identical CDR3 protein sequences are pooled into one entry, listed with their most common genes and DNA. This sample is represented by 3,000 to 3,500 distinct CDR3 sequences; 55% to 65% of them were singletons. Approximately 16% of the sample goes to the ten largest clones. The source of this sequence is a female donor with lung adenocarcinoma. The CD4 and CD8 labels of this study may be unreliable. Sequencing was carried out using CD8+ T cells from the margin of a lung tumor. The sample's cell subset or site label, decoded: tumor margin region.

The nucleotide sequence reads as follows: TGTGCCAGCAGCCGCCTCGGGACGGGCAACACCGGGGAGCTGTTTTTT. Its protein is CASSRLGTGNTGELFF. The sequence is built from TRBV6-1 and TRBJ2-2; the D region is possibly TRBD1 or TRBD2, each matching across 5 bases. The CDR3 runs 16 amino acids, cysteine and phenylalanine included. Left in the record is the CDR3 DNA by itself, 48 bases read in frame from the first base. V loses 6 bases of germline sequence and J loses 2 bases, and the interval between the two ends is 16 bases. Sequences MNHNS (CDR1) and SASEGT (CDR2) are obtained from the germline V gene.